The clone carrying this T cell receptor (beta chain) has just one count. Its target is not known. This sample was taken from a study of cytomegalovirus exposure and HLA in healthy donors. Overall study findings and caveats: Most TCR sequences proved rare, with some public TCRs found in many donors. Presence/absence analyses took donor sequencing depth as roughly uniform.

The PCR made use of 60 Vbeta and 13 Jbeta primers. Profiled with immunoSEQ multiplex PCR; TCRdb holds only in-frame clones, not every one. The table includes about 190,000 clones, roughly 80% detected once. Germline CDR1 SGHKS, CDR2 YYEKEE (reference sequence). CDR3 length: 16 residues. The ends were cut back, 0 bases at V and 6 bases at J, with 15 bases in the middle. The receptor comes from a woman in her twenties or thirties in good health and CMV-seropositive. The sample consisted of PBMCs. V is TRBV5-5 and J is TRBJ1-4; no clear D. The CDR3 is CASSLVSGTSYEKLFF. DNA of the CDR3: TGTGCCAGCAGCTTGGTTTCGGGAACATCTTATGAAAAACTGTTTTTT.